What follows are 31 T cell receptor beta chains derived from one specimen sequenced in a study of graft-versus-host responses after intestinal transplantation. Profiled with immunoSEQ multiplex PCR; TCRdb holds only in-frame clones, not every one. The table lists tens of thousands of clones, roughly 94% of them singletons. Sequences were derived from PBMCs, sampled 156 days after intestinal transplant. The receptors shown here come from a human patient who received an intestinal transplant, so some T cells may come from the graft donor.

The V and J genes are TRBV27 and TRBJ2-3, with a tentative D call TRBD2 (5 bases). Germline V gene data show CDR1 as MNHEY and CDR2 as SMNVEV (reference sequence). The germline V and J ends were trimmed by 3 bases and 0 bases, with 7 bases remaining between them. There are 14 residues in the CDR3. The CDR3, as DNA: TGTGCCAGCAGTTTCGGCGGGAGCACAGATACGCAGTATTTT. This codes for CASSFGGSTDTQYF.

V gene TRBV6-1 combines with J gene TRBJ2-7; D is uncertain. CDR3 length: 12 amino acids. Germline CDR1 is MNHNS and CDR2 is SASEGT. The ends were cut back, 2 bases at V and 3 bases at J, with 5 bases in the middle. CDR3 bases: TGTGCCAGCAGTGAAATGAGCTACGAGCAGTACTTC. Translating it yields CASSEMSYEQYF.

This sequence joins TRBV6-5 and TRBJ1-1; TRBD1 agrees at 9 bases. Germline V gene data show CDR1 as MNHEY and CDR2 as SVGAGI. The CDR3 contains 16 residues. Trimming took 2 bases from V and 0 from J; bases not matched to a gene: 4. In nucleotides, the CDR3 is TGTGCCAGCAGTTACGGGACAGGGTTAATGAACACTGAAGCTTTCTTT. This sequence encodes CASSYGTGLMNTEAFF.

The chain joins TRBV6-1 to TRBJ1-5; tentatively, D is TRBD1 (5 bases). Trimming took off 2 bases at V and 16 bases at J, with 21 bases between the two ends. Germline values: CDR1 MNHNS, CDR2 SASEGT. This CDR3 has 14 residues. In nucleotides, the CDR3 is TGTGCCAGCAGTGAAATGTTCCCGGGACTCCAACCCCATTTT. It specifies CASSEMFPGLQPHF.

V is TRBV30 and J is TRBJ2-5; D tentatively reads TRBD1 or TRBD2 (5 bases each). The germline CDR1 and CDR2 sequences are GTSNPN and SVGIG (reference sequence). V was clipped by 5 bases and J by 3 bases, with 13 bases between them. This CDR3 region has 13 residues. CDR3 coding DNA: TGTGCCTGGGGGGACGGGGTCGAAGAGACCCAGTACTTC. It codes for CAWGDGVEETQYF.

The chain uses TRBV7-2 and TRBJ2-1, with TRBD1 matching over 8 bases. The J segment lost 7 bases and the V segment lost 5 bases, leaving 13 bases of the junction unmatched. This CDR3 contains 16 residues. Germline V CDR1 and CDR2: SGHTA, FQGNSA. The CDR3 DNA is TGTGCCAGCAGCCACCAGGGGGCCCTTCTAACGAATGAGCAGTTCTTC. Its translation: CASSHQGALLTNEQFF.

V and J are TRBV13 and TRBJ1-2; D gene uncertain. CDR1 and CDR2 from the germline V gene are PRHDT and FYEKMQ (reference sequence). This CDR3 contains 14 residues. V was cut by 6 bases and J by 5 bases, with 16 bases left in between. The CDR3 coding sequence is TGTGCCAGCAGGGGTTGGGGTGAAGGGTATGGCTACACCTTC. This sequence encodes CASRGWGEGYGYTF.

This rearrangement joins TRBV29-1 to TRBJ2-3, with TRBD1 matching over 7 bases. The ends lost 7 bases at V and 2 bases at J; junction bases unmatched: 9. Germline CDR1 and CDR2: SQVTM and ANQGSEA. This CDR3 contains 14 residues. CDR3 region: CSGFGDSYTDTQYF. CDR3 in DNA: TGCAGCGGTTTCGGGGACAGTTACACAGATACGCAGTATTTT.

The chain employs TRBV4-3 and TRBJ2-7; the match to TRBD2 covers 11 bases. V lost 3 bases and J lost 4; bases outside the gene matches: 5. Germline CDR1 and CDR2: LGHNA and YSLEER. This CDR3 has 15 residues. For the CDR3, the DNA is TGCGCCAGCAGCCACACGGGACTAGCGGATTACGAGCAGTACTTC. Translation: CASSHTGLADYEQYF.

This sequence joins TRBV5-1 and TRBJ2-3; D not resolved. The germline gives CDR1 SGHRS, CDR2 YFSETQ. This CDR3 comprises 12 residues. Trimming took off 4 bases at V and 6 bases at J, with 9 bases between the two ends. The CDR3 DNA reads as TGCGCCAGCAGCCTCGTCGGGGATACGCAGTATTTT. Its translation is CASSLVGDTQYF.

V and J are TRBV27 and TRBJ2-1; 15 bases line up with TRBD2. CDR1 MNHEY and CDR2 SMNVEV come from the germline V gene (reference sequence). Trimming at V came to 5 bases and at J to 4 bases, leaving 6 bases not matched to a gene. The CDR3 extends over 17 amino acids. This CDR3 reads CASSPTGTSGRYNEQFF. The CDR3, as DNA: TGTGCCAGCAGTCCGACCGGGACTAGCGGGAGGTACAATGAGCAGTTCTTC.

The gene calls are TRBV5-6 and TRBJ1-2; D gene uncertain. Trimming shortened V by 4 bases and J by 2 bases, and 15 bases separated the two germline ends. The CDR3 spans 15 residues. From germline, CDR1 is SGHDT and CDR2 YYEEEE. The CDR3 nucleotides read TGTGCCAGCAGCGGGGTGGACGGACTCAACTATGGCTACACCTTC. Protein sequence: CASSGVDGLNYGYTF.

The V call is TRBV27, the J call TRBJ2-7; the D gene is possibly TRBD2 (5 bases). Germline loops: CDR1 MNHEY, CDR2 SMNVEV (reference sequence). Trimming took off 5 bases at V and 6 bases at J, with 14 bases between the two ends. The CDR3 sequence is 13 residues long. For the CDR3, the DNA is TGTGCCAGCAGTGTCGGGGTCTGGGGCGAGCAGTACTTC. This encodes CASSVGVWGEQYF.

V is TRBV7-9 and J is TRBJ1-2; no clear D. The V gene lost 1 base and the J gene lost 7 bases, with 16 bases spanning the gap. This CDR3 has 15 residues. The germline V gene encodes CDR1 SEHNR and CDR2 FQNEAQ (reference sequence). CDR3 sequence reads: CASSLERSLWGGYTF. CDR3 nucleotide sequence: TGTGCCAGCAGCTTAGAGCGCAGCCTCTGGGGTGGCTACACCTTC.

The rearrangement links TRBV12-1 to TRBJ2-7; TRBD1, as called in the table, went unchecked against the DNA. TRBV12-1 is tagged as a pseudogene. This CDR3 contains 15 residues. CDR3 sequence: CASSFRDRGRLEQYF. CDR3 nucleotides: TGTGCCAGCAGCTTCCGGGACAGGGGGCGTTTGGAGCAGTACTTC.

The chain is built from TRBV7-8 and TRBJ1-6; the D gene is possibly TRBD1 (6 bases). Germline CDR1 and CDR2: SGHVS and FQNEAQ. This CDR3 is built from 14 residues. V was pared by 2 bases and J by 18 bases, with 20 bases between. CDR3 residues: CASSLYGTRTESHF. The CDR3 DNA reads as TGTGCCAGCAGCTTATATGGTACGAGGACAGAGAGCCACTTT.

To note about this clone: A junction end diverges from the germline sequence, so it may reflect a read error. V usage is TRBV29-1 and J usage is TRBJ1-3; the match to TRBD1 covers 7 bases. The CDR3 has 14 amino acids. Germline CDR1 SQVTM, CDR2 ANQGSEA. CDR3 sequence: CSAEGGGFGNTIYF. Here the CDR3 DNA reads TGCAGCGCTGAAGGAGGGGGCTTTGGAAACACCATATATTTT.

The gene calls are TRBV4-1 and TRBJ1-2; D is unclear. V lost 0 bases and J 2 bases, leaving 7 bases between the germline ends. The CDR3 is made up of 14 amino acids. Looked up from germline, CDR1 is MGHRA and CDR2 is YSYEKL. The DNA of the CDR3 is TGCGCCAGCAGCCAAGAGGAGCGAAACTATGGCTACACCTTC. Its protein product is CASSQEERNYGYTF.

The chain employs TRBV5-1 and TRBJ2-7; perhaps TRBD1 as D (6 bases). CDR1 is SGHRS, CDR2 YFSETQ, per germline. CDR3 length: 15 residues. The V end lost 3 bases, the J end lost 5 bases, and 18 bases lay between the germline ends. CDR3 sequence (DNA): TGCGCCAGCAGCTACCCAGACAACAGGGAAGACGAGCAGTACTTC. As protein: CASSYPDNREDEQYF.

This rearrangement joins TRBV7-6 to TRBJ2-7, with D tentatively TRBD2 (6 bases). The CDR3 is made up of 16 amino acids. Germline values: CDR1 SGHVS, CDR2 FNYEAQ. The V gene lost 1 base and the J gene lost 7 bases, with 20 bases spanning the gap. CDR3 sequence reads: CASSLGWGTLAKEQYF. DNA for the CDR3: TGTGCCAGCAGCTTAGGTTGGGGGACTCTAGCTAAAGAGCAGTACTTC. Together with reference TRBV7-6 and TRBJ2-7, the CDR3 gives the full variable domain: GAGVSQSPRYKVTKRGQDVALRCDPISGHVSLYWYRQALGQGPEFLTYFNYEAQQDKSGLPNDRFSAERPEGSISTLTIQRTEQRDSAMYRCASSLGWGTLAKEQYFGPGTRLTVT.

The CDR3 sequence is CASSLKRAIDNEQFF. CDR3 DNA sequence: TGTGCCAGCAGCTTAAAAAGAGCCATAGACAATGAGCAGTTCTTC. This sequence joins TRBV7-8 and TRBJ2-1; D remains ambiguous. Trimming cost V 2 bases and J 5 bases, with 13 bases left between them. The germline V gene has CDR1 SGHVS and CDR2 FQNEAQ. The CDR3 loop spans 15 amino acids. Supplemented by reference TRBV7-8 and TRBJ2-1, the full variable domain reads GAGVSQSPRYKVAKRGQDVALRCDPISGHVSLFWYQQALGQGPEFLTYFQNEAQLDKSGLPSDRFFAERPEGSVSTLKIQRTQQEDSAVYLCASSLKRAIDNEQFFGPGTRLTVL.

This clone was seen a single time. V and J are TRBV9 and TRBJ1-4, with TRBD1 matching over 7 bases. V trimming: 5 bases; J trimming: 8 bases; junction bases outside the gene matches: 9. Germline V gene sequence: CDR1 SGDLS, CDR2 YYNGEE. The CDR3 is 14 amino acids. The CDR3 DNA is TGTGCCAGCAGAGAAGACCAGGGGGAGGAAAAACTGTTTTTT. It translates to CASREDQGEEKLFF.

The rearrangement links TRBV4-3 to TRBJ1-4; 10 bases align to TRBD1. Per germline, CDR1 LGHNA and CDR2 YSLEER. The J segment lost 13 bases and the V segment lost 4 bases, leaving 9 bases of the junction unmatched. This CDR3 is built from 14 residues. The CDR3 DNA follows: TGCGCCAGCAGCCCAGGAAACCGGGACAGGGGACTGTTTTTT. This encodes CASSPGNRDRGLFF.

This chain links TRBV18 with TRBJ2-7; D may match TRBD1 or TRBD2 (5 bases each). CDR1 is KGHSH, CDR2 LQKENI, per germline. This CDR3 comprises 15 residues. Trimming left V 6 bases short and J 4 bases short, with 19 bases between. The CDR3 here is CASSLAGGRGYEQYF. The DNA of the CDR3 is TGTGCCAGCTCTCTTGCTGGGGGAAGAGGGTACGAGCAGTACTTC.

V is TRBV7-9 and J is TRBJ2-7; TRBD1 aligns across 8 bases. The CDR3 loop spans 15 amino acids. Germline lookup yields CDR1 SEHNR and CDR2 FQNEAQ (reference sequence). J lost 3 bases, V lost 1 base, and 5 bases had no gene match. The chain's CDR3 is CASSLGGQGGYEQYF. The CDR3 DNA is TGTGCCAGCAGCTTAGGAGGACAGGGTGGCTACGAGCAGTACTTC. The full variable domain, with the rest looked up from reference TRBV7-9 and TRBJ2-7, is DTGVSQNPRHKITKRGQNVTFRCDPISEHNRLYWYRQTLGQGPEFLTYFQNEAQLEKSRLLSDRFSAERPKGSFSTLEIQRTEQGDSAMYLCASSLGGQGGYEQYFGPGTRLTVT.

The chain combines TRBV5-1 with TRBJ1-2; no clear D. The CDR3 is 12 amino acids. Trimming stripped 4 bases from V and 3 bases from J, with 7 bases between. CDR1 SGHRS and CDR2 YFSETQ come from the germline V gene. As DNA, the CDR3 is TGCGCCAGCAGCGACCGGGACTATGGCTACACCTTC. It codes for CASSDRDYGYTF.

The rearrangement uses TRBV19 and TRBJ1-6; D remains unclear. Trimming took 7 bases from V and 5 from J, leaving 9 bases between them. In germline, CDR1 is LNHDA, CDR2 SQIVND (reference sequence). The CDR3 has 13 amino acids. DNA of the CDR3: TGTGCCAGTAAGTTCGGCAATAATTCACCCCTCCACTTT. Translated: CASKFGNNSPLHF. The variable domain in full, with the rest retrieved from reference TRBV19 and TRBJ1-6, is DGGITQSPKYLFRKEGQNVTLSCEQNLNHDAMYWYRQDPGQGLRLIYYSQIVNDFQKGDIAEGYSVSREKKESFPLTVTSAQKNPTAFYLCASKFGNNSPLHFGNGTRLTVT.

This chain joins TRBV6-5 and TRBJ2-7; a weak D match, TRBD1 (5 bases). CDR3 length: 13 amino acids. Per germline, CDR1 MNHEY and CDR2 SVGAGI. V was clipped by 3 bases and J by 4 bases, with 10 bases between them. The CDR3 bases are TGTGCCAGCAGTTATTTAGGGGAATACGAGCAGTACTTC. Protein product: CASSYLGEYEQYF.

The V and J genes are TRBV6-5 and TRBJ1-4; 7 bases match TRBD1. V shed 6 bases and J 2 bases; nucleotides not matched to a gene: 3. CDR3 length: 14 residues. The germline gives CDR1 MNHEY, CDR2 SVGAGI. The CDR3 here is CASRLTGTNEKLFF. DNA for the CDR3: TGTGCCAGCAGATTGACAGGGACTAATGAAAAACTGTTTTTT.

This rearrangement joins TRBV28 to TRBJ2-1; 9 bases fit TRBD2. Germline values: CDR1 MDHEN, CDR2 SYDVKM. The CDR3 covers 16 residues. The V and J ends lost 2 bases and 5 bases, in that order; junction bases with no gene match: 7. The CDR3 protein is CASSLNLAGPNNEQFF. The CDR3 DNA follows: TGTGCCAGCAGTTTAAATCTAGCGGGGCCGAACAATGAGCAGTTCTTC.

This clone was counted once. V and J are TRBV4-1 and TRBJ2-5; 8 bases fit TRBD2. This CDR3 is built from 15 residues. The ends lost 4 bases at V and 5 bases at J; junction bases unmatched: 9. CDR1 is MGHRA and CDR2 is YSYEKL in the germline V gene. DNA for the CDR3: TGCGCCAGCAGCCCATCGACTAGCGATATTGAGACCCAGTACTTC. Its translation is CASSPSTSDIETQYF.